This TCR beta chain was identified in a study of vaccination effects on CD4 cells after COVID-19. Sequencing was performed with immunoSEQ multiplex PCR; in TCRdb, only in-frame clones are kept and a portion is missing. In the table there are roughly 30,000 clones, approximately 70% of which are singletons. As regards this clone: Its antigen is undetermined.

Regarding the study as a whole: Only a few convalescent patients and no early post-infection timepoints featured in the study.

The CDR3 totals 16 residues. Germline V gene data show CDR1 as SGHVS and CDR2 as FNYEAQ. The V and J ends lost 5 bases and 8 bases, in that order; junction bases with no gene match: 15. CD4+ T cell isolation took place after approximately 11 days of culture. This rearrangement joins TRBV7-6 to TRBJ2-7; 10 bases agree with TRBD2. Material: CD4+ T cells from PBMCs cultured without peptide, obtained before COVID-19 vaccination. This receptor was identified in a human donor who received a COVID-19 vaccine. This CDR3 is CASSSGGSGRNFQQYF. The CDR3 nucleotides read TGTGCCAGCAGCAGCGGGGGTAGCGGGAGGAACTTCCAGCAGTACTTC.